Following are 21 T cell receptor beta chains from one sample sequenced in a study of T cells in Graves' hyperthyroidism and ophthalmopathy. Amplified regions were TCR beta CDR3 sequences from RNA transcripts. During a first-round RT-PCR of the TCR CDR3, the HTBI primer set was used. TCRdb used MiXCR to reprocess the multiplex PCR reads, holding one entry per CDR3 protein. The repertoire includes 450,000 to 700,000 distinct CDR3 sequences, approximately 44% of them detected once, and 15% to 20% sits in the top ten. The sequenced material came from peripheral blood or thyroid tissue (not recorded which). These receptors all come from an adult woman with Graves' disease, either hyperthyroidism or ophthalmopathy (not recorded which).

This clonotype came up many times. CDR3 nucleotide sequence: TGCAGTGCAAACAGGGGGCAGGCGAACACTGAAGCTTTCTTT. Its translation: CSANRGQANTEAFF. The chain is built from TRBV20-1 and TRBJ1-1; TRBD1 agrees at 9 bases. The ends lost 6 bases at V and 1 base at J; junction bases unmatched: 6. The CDR3 sequence is 14 residues long. From germline, CDR1 is DFQATT and CDR2 SNEGSKA (reference sequence).

This clonotype occurred many times. The chain couples TRBV5-1 to TRBJ2-2, with D possibly being TRBD1 (6 bases). Germline V gives CDR1 SGHRS, CDR2 YFSETQ. The CDR3 sequence is 12 residues long. V was cut by 7 bases and J by 6 bases, with 10 bases left in between. CDR3 nucleotide sequence: TGCGCCAGCGAAGGGGGAGCCGGGGAGCTGTTTTTT. It translates to CASEGGAGELFF.

In this sample, this clonotype turned up a few times. The genes are TRBV7-8 and TRBJ1-3; D not certain. The V gene's germline CDR1 is SGHVS and CDR2 FQNEAQ. The CDR3 spans 14 residues. Trimming took 5 bases from V and 8 from J, leaving 16 bases between them. CDR3 coding DNA: TGTGCCAGCAGCCGCCGAGGTGACGTAGACACCATATATTTT. It is translated as CASSRRGDVDTIYF.

The V and J genes are TRBV19 and TRBJ1-5; TRBD1 aligns across 7 bases. CDR3 length equals 12 residues. Germline V gives CDR1 LNHDA, CDR2 SQIVND (reference sequence). Germline trimming cut 6 bases from V and 6 bases from J; bases unmatched to any gene: 2. CDR3 coding DNA: TGTGCCAGTAGGAACAGGGGTCAGCCCCAGCATTTT. It yields the protein CASRNRGQPQHF.

This chain connects TRBV19 to TRBJ1-5, with unresolved D. CDR3 length: 14 amino acids. V was shortened by 3 bases and J by 2 bases, with 8 bases between the two germline ends. CDR1 is LNHDA, CDR2 SQIVND, per germline (reference sequence). The CDR3 DNA reads as TGTGCCAGTAGTATCAATGGGGGCAATCAGCCCCAGCATTTT. It yields the protein CASSINGGNQPQHF. Together with reference TRBV19 and TRBJ1-5, the CDR3 gives the full variable domain: DGGITQSPKYLFRKEGQNVTLSCEQNLNHDAMYWYRQDPGQGLRLIYYSQIVNDFQKGDIAEGYSVSREKKESFPLTVTSAQKNPTAFYLCASSINGGNQPQHFGDGTRLSIL.

This clonotype has at least ten counts. V is TRBV20-1 and J is TRBJ1-2; D is undetermined. Germline-derived CDR1 and CDR2 are DFQATT and SNEGSKA (reference sequence). V lost 7 bases and J 0 bases, leaving 9 bases between the germline ends. The CDR3 runs to 12 residues. CDR3 amino acids: CSVGLANYGYTF. CDR3 in DNA: TGCAGTGTAGGGTTGGCTAACTATGGCTACACCTTC.

This clonotype occurred many times. The rearrangement joins TRBV19 to TRBJ2-5; perhaps D is TRBD1 or TRBD2 (5 bases each). The CDR3 is 13 amino acids. Trimming removed 5 bases from V and 4 bases from J, with 11 bases in between. Germline values: CDR1 LNHDA, CDR2 SQIVND (reference sequence). The CDR3 loop is CASSSGGRETQYF. The CDR3 DNA follows: TGTGCCAGTAGTTCTGGGGGAAGAGAGACCCAGTACTTC.

This clonotype was counted many times. The chain recombines TRBV10-3 with TRBJ1-2; 7 nucleotides align to TRBD1. The CDR3 is 13 residues long. Looked up from germline, CDR1 is ENHRY and CDR2 is SYGVKD. Losses at the gene ends were 5 bases for V and 4 bases for J; bases not matched to a gene: 4. The CDR3 DNA follows: TGTGCCATCAGTCCGGGACAGATCTATGGCTACACCTTC. It encodes CAISPGQIYGYTF.

As concerns this clonotype: The junction does not match germline at one end; this may be a read error. This chain links TRBV28 with TRBJ2-7; 7 bases are shared with TRBD2. The CDR3 extends over 16 amino acids. Per germline, CDR1 MDHEN and CDR2 SYDVKM. The CDR3: CVSSLVEGGKTYEQYF. CDR3 in DNA: TGTGTCAGCAGTTTGGTGGAGGGAGGGAAGACCTACGAGCAGTACTTC.

The chain links TRBV7-2 to TRBJ2-7; no firm D call. The end of the DNA is better explained by TRBJ2-4, so the J call may be wrong. The CDR3 loop spans 13 amino acids. Per germline, CDR1 SGHTA and CDR2 FQGNSA. CDR3 protein: CASSLPAKNIQYF. The CDR3 bases are TGTGCCAGCAGCTTACCAGCAAAGAACATTCAGTACTTC.

The chain employs TRBV14 and TRBJ1-6, with TRBD1 as a possible D gene (6 bases). The CDR3 spans 14 residues. Trimming cost V 11 bases and J 7 bases, with 18 bases left between them. Germline values: CDR1 SGHDN, CDR2 FVKESK. The CDR3 loop is CARGGGFENSPLHF. For the CDR3, the DNA is TGTGCCCGCGGGGGCGGCTTTGAAAATTCACCCCTCCACTTT.

The rearrangement joins TRBV9 to TRBJ2-7; D is unresolved. The length of the CDR3 is 15 residues. V was pared by 3 bases and J by 2 bases, with 15 bases between. Germline CDR1 reads SGDLS; CDR2 reads YYNGEE. The CDR3 nucleotides are TGTGCCAGCAGCGGGCTACCTAAAGCCACCTACGAGCAGTACTTC. Protein: CASSGLPKATYEQYF.

The chain uses TRBV2 and TRBJ1-4, with 9 bases lining up with TRBD1. The CDR3 consists of 15 residues. Germline CDR1 SNHLY, CDR2 FYNNEI. The V gene end was trimmed by 4 bases and the J gene end by 11 bases; junction bases not matched to a gene: 11. CDR3 DNA: TGTGCCAGCAGTGGGCCGGGACAGGGCGTGAGGAAACTGTTTTTT. Encoded protein: CASSGPGQGVRKLFF.

The V call is TRBV10-3, the J call TRBJ1-1; TRBD1 matches at 7 bases. The V gene end was trimmed by 6 bases and the J gene end by 8 bases; junction bases not matched to a gene: 12. Germline CDR1 is ENHRY and CDR2 is SYGVKD. The CDR3 runs 14 residues. The CDR3 DNA is TGTGCCATCAGGAAATCGATGCCGGGACAGGAAGCTTTCTTT. Translating it yields CAIRKSMPGQEAFF.

This clonotype was seen ten or more times. The rearrangement uses TRBV19 and TRBJ1-1; D remains unclear. Trimming shortened V by 3 bases and J by 0 bases, and 17 bases separated the two germline ends. Germline loops: CDR1 LNHDA, CDR2 SQIVND (reference sequence). The CDR3 consists of 17 residues. CDR3 loop: CASSIRLASLMNTEAFF. DNA for the CDR3: TGTGCCAGTAGTATTAGGTTGGCGTCACTGATGAACACTGAAGCTTTCTTT.

This clonotype was recorded many times. The chain uses TRBV7-3 and TRBJ2-2; D not certain. This CDR3 region has 13 residues. V gave up 5 bases and J gave up 4 bases, with 8 bases separating them. Germline V lookup: CDR1 SGHTA, CDR2 FQGTGA. CDR3 bases: TGTGCCAGCAGCCCCTTTACCACCGGGGAGCTGTTTTTT. Translated: CASSPFTTGELFF.

This chain uses TRBV7-9 with TRBJ2-3; D remains ambiguous. V was cut by 6 bases and J by 5 bases, with 12 bases left in between. CDR1 and CDR2 from the germline V gene are SEHNR and FQNEAQ (reference sequence). The CDR3 consists of 13 residues. The CDR3 DNA is TGTGCCAGCAGTGAGACCCGAGGAGATACGCAGTATTTT. Translation: CASSETRGDTQYF.

The chain is built from TRBV5-1 and TRBJ1-2; 7 bases are a match to TRBD1. Germline trimming cut 5 bases from V and 0 bases from J; bases unmatched to any gene: 4. CDR3 size: 14 residues. In germline, CDR1 is SGHRS, CDR2 YFSETQ. In DNA form, the CDR3 reads TGCGCCAGCAGAAACACAGGGGCTAACTATGGCTACACCTTC. Translated, it gives CASRNTGANYGYTF.

The gene calls are TRBV10-2 and TRBJ2-5; TRBD2 aligns across 9 bases. V was clipped by 2 bases and J by 1 base; unmatched bases: 5. The CDR3 spans 16 residues. Germline values: CDR1 WSHSY, CDR2 SAAADI. For the CDR3, the DNA is TGCGCCAGCAGTGAGGGACTAGCGAGATCCCAAGAGACCCAGTACTTC. Translation: CASSEGLARSQETQYF.

Many counts were recorded for this clonotype. The genes are TRBV12-3 or TRBV12-4 and TRBJ2-7, with 9 bases that match TRBD1. Trimming took 5 bases from V and 6 from J; bases not matched to a gene: 8. The CDR3 has 14 amino acids. CDR3 bases: TGTGCCAGCAGTCCAGGGACAGGGTATTCCGAGCAGTACTTC. Translated, it gives CASSPGTGYSEQYF.

The chain employs TRBV2 and TRBJ1-2; D ambiguous. V was shortened by 7 bases and J by 10 bases, with 19 bases between the two germline ends. CDR3 length: 13 residues. Germline V gene lookup returns CDR1 SNHLY and CDR2 FYNNEI. The CDR3 reads CASKMLGRPSYTF. The CDR3 DNA is TGTGCCAGCAAGATGCTCGGGCGTCCCTCCTACACCTTC.